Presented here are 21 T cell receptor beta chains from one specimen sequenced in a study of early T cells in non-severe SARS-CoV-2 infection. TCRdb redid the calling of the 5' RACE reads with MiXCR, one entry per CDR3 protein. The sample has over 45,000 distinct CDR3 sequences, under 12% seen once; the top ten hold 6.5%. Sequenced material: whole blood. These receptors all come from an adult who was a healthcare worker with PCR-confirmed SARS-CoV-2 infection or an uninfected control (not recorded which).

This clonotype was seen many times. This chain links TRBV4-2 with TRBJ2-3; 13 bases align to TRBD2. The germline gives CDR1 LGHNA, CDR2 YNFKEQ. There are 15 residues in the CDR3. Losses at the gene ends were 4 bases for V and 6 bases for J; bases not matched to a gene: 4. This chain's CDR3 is CASSPTSGREDTQYF. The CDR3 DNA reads TGTGCCAGCAGCCCCACTAGCGGGAGGGAGGATACGCAGTATTTT.

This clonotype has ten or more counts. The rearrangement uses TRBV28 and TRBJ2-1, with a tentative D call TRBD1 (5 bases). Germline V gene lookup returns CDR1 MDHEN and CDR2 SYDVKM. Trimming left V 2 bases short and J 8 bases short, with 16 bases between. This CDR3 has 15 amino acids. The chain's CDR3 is CASSLKQVFRDEQFF. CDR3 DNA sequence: TGTGCCAGCAGTTTAAAACAGGTGTTTCGGGATGAGCAGTTCTTC.

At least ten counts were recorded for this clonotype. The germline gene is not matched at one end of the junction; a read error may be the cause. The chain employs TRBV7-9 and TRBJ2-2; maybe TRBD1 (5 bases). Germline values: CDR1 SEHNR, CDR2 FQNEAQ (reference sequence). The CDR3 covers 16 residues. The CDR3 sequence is CASTLQARRGTGELFF. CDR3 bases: TGTGCCAGCACCTTACAGGCTAGACGAGGCACCGGGGAGCTGTTTTTT.

The CDR3 DNA is TGTGCCAGCAGCTCAGTTGGCACAGATACGCAGTATTTT. This codes for CASSSVGTDTQYF. J is TRBJ2-3 and V is TRBV5-5; no reliable D call. Germline V gene lookup returns CDR1 SGHKS and CDR2 YYEKEE (reference sequence). The CDR3 runs 13 residues. V shed 3 bases and J shed 1 base, with 6 bases lying between them.

CDR3 region: CASRGPGELFF. The CDR3 DNA reads TGTGCCAGTAGGGGGCCCGGGGAGCTGTTTTTT. The rearrangement joins TRBV19 to TRBJ2-2, with D tentatively TRBD1 (5 bases). The V end was cut by 6 bases, the J end by 6 bases, with 5 bases between. Germline V gives CDR1 LNHDA, CDR2 SQIVND (reference sequence). The CDR3 has 11 residues.

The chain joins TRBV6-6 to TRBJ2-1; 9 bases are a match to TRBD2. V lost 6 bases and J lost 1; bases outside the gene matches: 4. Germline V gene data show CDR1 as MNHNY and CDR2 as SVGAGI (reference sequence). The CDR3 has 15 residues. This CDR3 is CASRRTSESYNEQFF. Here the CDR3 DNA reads TGTGCCAGCAGGAGGACTAGCGAGTCCTACAATGAGCAGTTCTTC.

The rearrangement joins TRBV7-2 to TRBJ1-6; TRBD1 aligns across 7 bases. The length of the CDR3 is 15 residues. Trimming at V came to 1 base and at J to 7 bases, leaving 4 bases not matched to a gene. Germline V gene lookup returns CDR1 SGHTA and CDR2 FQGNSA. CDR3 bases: TGTGCCAGCAGCTTAGAATGGACAGGAAATTCACCCCTCCACTTT. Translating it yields CASSLEWTGNSPLHF. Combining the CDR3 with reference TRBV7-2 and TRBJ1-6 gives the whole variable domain GAGVSQSPSNKVTEKGKDVELRCDPISGHTALYWYRQSLGQGLEFLIYFQGNSAPDKSGLPSDRFSAERTGGSVSTLTIQRTQQEDSAVYLCASSLEWTGNSPLHFGNGTRLTVT.

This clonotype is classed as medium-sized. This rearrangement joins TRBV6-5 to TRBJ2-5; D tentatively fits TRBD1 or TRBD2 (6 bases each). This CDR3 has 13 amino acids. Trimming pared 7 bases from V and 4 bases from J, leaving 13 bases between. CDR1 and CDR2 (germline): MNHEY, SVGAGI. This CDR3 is CASTEGGLETQYF. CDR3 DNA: TGTGCCAGCACCGAAGGGGGGCTAGAGACCCAGTACTTC.

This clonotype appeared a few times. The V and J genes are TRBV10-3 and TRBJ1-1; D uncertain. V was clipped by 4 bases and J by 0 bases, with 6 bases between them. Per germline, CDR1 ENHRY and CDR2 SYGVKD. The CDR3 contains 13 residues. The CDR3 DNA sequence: TGTGCCATCAGTGGCGGGTTGAACACTGAAGCTTTCTTT. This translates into CAISGGLNTEAFF.

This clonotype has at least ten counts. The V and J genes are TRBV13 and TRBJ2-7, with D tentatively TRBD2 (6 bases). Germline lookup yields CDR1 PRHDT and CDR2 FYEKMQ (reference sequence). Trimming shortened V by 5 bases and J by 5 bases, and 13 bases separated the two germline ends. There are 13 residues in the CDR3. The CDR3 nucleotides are TGTGCCAGCAGCCTGTCCCCGGGGGACGAGCAGTACTTC. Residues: CASSLSPGDEQYF.

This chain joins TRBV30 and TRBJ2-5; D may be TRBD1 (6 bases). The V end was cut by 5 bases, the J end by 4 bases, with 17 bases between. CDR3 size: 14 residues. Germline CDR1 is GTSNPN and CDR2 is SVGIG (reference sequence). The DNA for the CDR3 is TGTGCCTGGGGCTGGGGCAGGGGTTTAGAGACCCAGTACTTC. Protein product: CAWGWGRGLETQYF.

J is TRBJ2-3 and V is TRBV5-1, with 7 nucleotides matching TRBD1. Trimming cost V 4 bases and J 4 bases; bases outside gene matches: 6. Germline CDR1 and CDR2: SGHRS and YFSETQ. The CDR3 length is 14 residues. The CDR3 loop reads CASSPLQGADTQYF. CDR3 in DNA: TGCGCCAGCAGCCCGCTCCAGGGGGCAGATACGCAGTATTTT.

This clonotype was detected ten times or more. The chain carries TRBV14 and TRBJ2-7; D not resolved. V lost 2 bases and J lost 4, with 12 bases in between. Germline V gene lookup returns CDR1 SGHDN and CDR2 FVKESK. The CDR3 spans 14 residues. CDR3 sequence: CASSQINLRYEQYF. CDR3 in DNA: TGTGCCAGCAGCCAAATCAATCTGAGATACGAGCAGTACTTC.

Here the CDR3 reads CASSLGQGKETQYF. The CDR3 region has the DNA TGCGCCAGCAGCTTGGGACAGGGAAAAGAGACCCAGTACTTC. This sequence joins TRBV5-1 and TRBJ2-5; 7 bases fit TRBD1. With V trimmed by 0 bases and J by 3 bases, 2 bases remained unmatched. This CDR3 spans 14 amino acids. The V gene's germline CDR1 is SGHRS and CDR2 YFSETQ.

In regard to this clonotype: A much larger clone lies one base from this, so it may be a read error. CDR3 residues: CASSPTDTDTQYF. DNA of the CDR3: TGCGCCAGCAGCCCGACAGACACAGATACGCAGTATTTT. The chain employs TRBV4-3 and TRBJ2-3, with D possibly matching TRBD1 (5 bases). V lost 4 bases and J 2 bases, leaving 7 bases between the germline ends. The CDR3 loop spans 13 amino acids. CDR1 and CDR2 (germline): LGHNA, YSLEER.

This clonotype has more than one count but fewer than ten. The CDR3 region has the DNA TGCAGTGCTAGGGGACCGGGTTTAGGCACCGGGGAGCTGTTTTTT. Its translation is CSARGPGLGTGELFF. This rearrangement joins TRBV20-1 to TRBJ2-2; D possibly matches TRBD1 or TRBD2 (5 bases each). Germline V CDR1 and CDR2: DFQATT, SNEGSKA (reference sequence). CDR3 size: 15 residues. The V end was cut by 3 bases, the J end by 4 bases, with 15 bases between.

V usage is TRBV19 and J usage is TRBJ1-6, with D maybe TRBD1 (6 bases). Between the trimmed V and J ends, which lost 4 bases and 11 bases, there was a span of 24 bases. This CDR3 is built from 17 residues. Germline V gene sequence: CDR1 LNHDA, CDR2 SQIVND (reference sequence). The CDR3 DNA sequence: TGTGCCAGTAGTACACTCGGGGGCCGGGAACTACGGGCACCCCTCCACTTT. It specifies CASSTLGGRELRAPLHF.

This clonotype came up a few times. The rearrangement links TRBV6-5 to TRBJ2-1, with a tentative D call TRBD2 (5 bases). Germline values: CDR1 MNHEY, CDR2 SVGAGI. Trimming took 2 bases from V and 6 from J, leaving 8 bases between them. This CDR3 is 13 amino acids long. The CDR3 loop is CASSYVRGNEQFF. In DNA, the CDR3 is TGTGCCAGCAGTTACGTCCGGGGCAATGAGCAGTTCTTC.

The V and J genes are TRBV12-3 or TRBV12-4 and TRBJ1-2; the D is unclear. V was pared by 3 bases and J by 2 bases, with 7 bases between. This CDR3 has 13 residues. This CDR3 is CASSFIDNYGYTF. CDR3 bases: TGTGCCAGCAGTTTTATAGACAACTATGGCTACACCTTC.

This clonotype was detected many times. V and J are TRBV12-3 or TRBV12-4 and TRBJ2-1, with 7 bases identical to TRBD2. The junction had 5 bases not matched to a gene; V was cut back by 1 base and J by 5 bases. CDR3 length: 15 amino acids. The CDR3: CASSLGREFNNEQFF. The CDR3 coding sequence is TGTGCCAGCAGTTTAGGGCGGGAGTTCAACAATGAGCAGTTCTTC.

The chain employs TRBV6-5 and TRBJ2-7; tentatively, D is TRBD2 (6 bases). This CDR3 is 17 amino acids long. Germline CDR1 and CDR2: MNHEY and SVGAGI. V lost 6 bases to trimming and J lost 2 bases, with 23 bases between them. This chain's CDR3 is CASRPWGTAAGTYEQYF. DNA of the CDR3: TGTGCCAGCAGGCCCTGGGGGACCGCGGCGGGGACCTACGAGCAGTACTTC.